The 20 T cell receptor beta chains below were found in one sample sequenced in a study of cytomegalovirus exposure and HLA in healthy donors listed by TCRdb under 2017. Library creation used the immunoSEQ multiplex PCR assay. For the multiplex PCR, a mixture combining 60 forward primers for TCR Vbeta segments and 13 reverse primers for TCR Jbeta segments was used. TCRdb mirrors the immuneACCESS table, restricted to in-frame sequences. Some clones are absent from its copies; in checked studies, under half trace to an unresolved V gene, and the reason for the others is unknown. The sample data list more than 65,000 clones, and about 78% of these were observed just once. The ten largest clonotypes hold less than 6.5% of the sample. The sample comprised PBMCs. The origin of the receptors is a young man in good health and CMV-seropositive.

As regards this clone: At one end the junction does not follow the germline gene, possibly because of a read error. The rearrangement joins TRBV7-9 to TRBJ1-1; D is undetermined. From germline, CDR1 is SEHNR and CDR2 FQNEAQ (reference sequence). The CDR3 runs 13 residues. The CDR3 DNA reads as TGTTCCAGCAGCTTATCAAGCGGGAGTGAAGCTTTCTTT. Translating gives CSSSLSSGSEAFF.

The V gene is TRBV4-1, the J gene TRBJ1-2; D perhaps matches TRBD1 (5 bases). The V gene's germline CDR1 is MGHRA and CDR2 YSYEKL. There are 16 residues in the CDR3. Between the trimmed V and J ends, which lost 4 bases and 1 base, there was a span of 16 bases. The CDR3: CASSRGPGVLNYGYTF. As DNA, the CDR3 is TGCGCCAGCAGCCGGGGCCCCGGAGTACTTAACTATGGCTACACCTTC.

Here the CDR3 DNA reads TGTGCCAGCTCACCAGGGACTATCACCTACGAGCAGTACTTC. It translates to CASSPGTITYEQYF. This sequence joins TRBV18 and TRBJ2-7; the match to TRBD2 covers 7 bases. This CDR3 has 14 amino acids. CDR1 and CDR2 (germline): KGHSH, LQKENI. Germline trimming cut 2 bases from V and 2 bases from J; bases unmatched to any gene: 3.

The chain is built from TRBV7-8 and TRBJ2-7; a weak D match, TRBD2 (6 bases). Looked up from germline, CDR1 is SGHVS and CDR2 is FQNEAQ. V gave up 1 base and J gave up 3 bases, with 10 bases separating them. CDR3 length: 14 residues. CDR3 in amino acids: CASSLGDSNYEQYF. The DNA for the CDR3 is TGTGCCAGCAGCTTAGGGGACTCAAACTACGAGCAGTACTTC.

This chain connects TRBV7-6 to TRBJ2-1; 7 bases match TRBD2. The CDR3 is 16 residues long. The germline V gene has CDR1 SGHVS and CDR2 FNYEAQ. J was trimmed by 7 bases and V by 1 base; bases with no gene match: 10. The CDR3 region has the DNA TGTGCCAGCAGCTTAGTACGGGGGAGGGCCTGGAATGAGCAGTTCTTC. As protein: CASSLVRGRAWNEQFF.

The genes are TRBV6-1 and TRBJ2-1; TRBD1 might be the D (6 bases). The V gene's germline CDR1 is MNHNS and CDR2 SASEGT. V shed 5 bases and J shed 6 bases, with 17 bases lying between them. The length of the CDR3 is 15 residues. CDR3 DNA sequence: TGTGCCAGCAGTCGAGTAGCCGCAGGGGTCAATGAGCAGTTCTTC. It is translated as CASSRVAAGVNEQFF.

V is TRBV9 and J is TRBJ2-5, with 12 bases fitting TRBD2. Germline CDR1 and CDR2: SGDLS and YYNGEE. The CDR3 loop spans 14 amino acids. With V trimmed by 5 bases and J by 4 bases, 3 bases remained unmatched. DNA of the CDR3: TGTGCCAGCAGGCCGGGACTAGCGGGAGAGACCCAGTACTTC. This sequence encodes CASRPGLAGETQYF. The variable domain in full, completed from reference TRBV9 and TRBJ2-5, reads DSGVTQTPKHLITATGQRVTLRCSPRSGDLSVYWYQQSLDQGLQFLIQYYNGEERAKGNILERFSAQQFPDLHSELNLSSLELGDSALYFCASRPGLAGETQYFGPGTRLLVL.

This chain joins TRBV7-2 and TRBJ2-2; D perhaps matches TRBD2 (6 bases). The CDR3 runs to 16 residues. Trimming took 1 base from V and 3 from J, leaving 12 bases between them. Germline V gene lookup returns CDR1 SGHTA and CDR2 FQGNSA. Written as DNA, the CDR3 is TGTGCCAGCAGCTTAGTCGCGGGGACGCACACCGGGGAGCTGTTTTTT. As protein: CASSLVAGTHTGELFF.

The V gene is TRBV6-5, the J gene TRBJ1-2, with D possibly matching TRBD1 (5 bases). Germline CDR1 and CDR2: MNHEY and SVGAGI. This CDR3 spans 13 amino acids. Between the trimmed V and J ends, which lost 2 bases and 1 base, there was a span of 5 bases. The CDR3: CASSYDSNYGYTF. Written as DNA, the CDR3 is TGTGCCAGCAGTTACGACAGTAACTATGGCTACACCTTC.

V gene TRBV5-1 combines with J gene TRBJ2-3, with 8 bases identical to TRBD1. This CDR3 has 17 residues. Germline V gene data show CDR1 as SGHRS and CDR2 as YFSETQ. Trimming cost V 4 bases and J 4 bases; bases outside gene matches: 14. CDR3 coding DNA: TGCGCCAGCAGCAAAAGCCGGACAGGGTTTGGGGCAGATACGCAGTATTTT. It codes for CASSKSRTGFGADTQYF.

This clone turned up a few times. The V call is TRBV6-6, the J call TRBJ1-1; D is ambiguous. The germline V gene encodes CDR1 MNHNY and CDR2 SVGAGI (reference sequence). Deletions cut 2 bases from V and 5 bases from J, with 12 bases between. The CDR3 extends over 14 amino acids. CDR3 DNA sequence: TGTGCCAGCAGTTACCAGGTGCTTGGAACTGAAGCTTTCTTT. Translation: CASSYQVLGTEAFF.

In nucleotides, the CDR3 is TGTGCCAGCAGCCGCGGACTAGCGGGAGGGCCGGTCTACGAGCAGTACTTC. Protein: CASSRGLAGGPVYEQYF. The V call is TRBV4-2, the J call TRBJ2-7; 15 bases align to TRBD2. CDR3 length: 17 amino acids. Looked up from germline, CDR1 is LGHNA and CDR2 is YNFKEQ. V dropped 4 bases and J dropped 3; count of bases not matched to a gene: 7.

The rearrangement uses TRBV5-1 and TRBJ1-1; 8 bases agree with TRBD1. V was pared by 2 bases and J by 7 bases, with 4 bases of the junction left unmatched. The CDR3 has 13 residues. Germline CDR1 SGHRS, CDR2 YFSETQ. The CDR3, as DNA: TGCGCCAGCAGCTTCGGGACAGGTTATGAAGCTTTCTTT. This gives the protein CASSFGTGYEAFF. The full variable domain, with the rest looked up from reference TRBV5-1 and TRBJ1-1, is KAGVTQTPRYLIKTRGQQVTLSCSPISGHRSVSWYQQTPGQGLQFLFEYFSETQRNKGNFPGRFSGRQFSNSRSEMNVSTLELGDSALYLCASSFGTGYEAFFGQGTRLTVV.

The chain carries TRBV28 and TRBJ2-1; 9 bases match TRBD2. The CDR3 is 15 amino acids. CDR1 is MDHEN and CDR2 is SYDVKM in the germline V gene. Trimming at V came to 2 bases and at J to 7 bases, leaving 6 bases not matched to a gene. The CDR3 protein is CASSLAGGLLNEQFF. The CDR3 coding sequence is TGTGCCAGCAGTTTAGCGGGAGGGCTTTTGAATGAGCAGTTCTTC. Complete variable domain (other parts from reference TRBV28 and TRBJ2-1): DVKVTQSSRYLVKRTGEKVFLECVQDMDHENMFWYRQDPGLGLRLIYFSYDVKMKEKGDIPEGYSVSREKKERFSLILESASTNQTSMYLCASSLAGGLLNEQFFGPGTRLTVL.

This chain joins TRBV6-1 and TRBJ1-2; 7 nucleotides agree with TRBD1. V was pared by 4 bases and J by 3 bases, with 5 bases of the junction left unmatched. The length of the CDR3 is 14 residues. CDR1 is MNHNS and CDR2 is SASEGT in the germline V gene. The CDR3: CASSAGQVHYGYTF. As DNA, the CDR3 is TGTGCCAGCAGTGCCGGACAGGTTCACTATGGCTACACCTTC.

The chain has TRBV6-1 and TRBJ1-1; TRBD1 might be the D (6 bases). The V end lost 2 bases, the J end lost 4 bases, and 11 bases lay between the germline ends. The V gene's germline CDR1 is MNHNS and CDR2 SASEGT. The CDR3 has 14 amino acids. In nucleotides, the CDR3 is TGTGCCAGCAGTGAACCAGGGGCGGTCACTGAAGCTTTCTTT. It codes for CASSEPGAVTEAFF.

The chain recombines TRBV5-3 with TRBJ2-6, with D uncertain. TRBV5-3 is recorded as an ORF, its role being uncertain. This CDR3 comprises 16 residues. V was pared by 4 bases and J by 0 bases, with 11 bases between. CDR3 nucleotides: TGTGCCAGAAGCCCGGGTATGAGCTCTGGGGCCAACGTCCTGACTTTC. Protein sequence: CARSPGMSSGANVLTF.

This clone was recorded only once. The CDR3 coding sequence is TGTGCTAGTGGGACAGTCGGGGAGACCCAGTACTTC. It translates to CASGTVGETQYF. The V gene is TRBV12-5, the J gene TRBJ2-5; possibly TRBD1 for D (5 bases). The CDR3 is 12 amino acids. V gave up 6 bases and J gave up 5 bases, with 10 bases separating them. From germline, CDR1 is LGHNT and CDR2 FRNRAP.

This chain links TRBV4-2 with TRBJ2-7, with 10 bases lining up with TRBD2. This CDR3 has 15 residues. Germline V gene sequence: CDR1 LGHNA, CDR2 YNFKEQ. V was pared by 5 bases and J by 3 bases, with 7 bases of the junction left unmatched. CDR3 DNA sequence: TGTGCCAGCAGCTATAGCGGGAGGACGGACTACGAGCAGTACTTC. This gives the protein CASSYSGRTDYEQYF.

This clone has only a few counts. This chain uses TRBV4-1 with TRBJ1-4; no clear D. In germline, CDR1 is MGHRA, CDR2 YSYEKL. V dropped 0 bases and J dropped 8 bases, with 13 bases sitting between them. The CDR3 has 15 residues. The CDR3 DNA follows: TGCGCCAGCAGCCAAGAGTTCGGGTCTCTAGAAAAACTGTTTTTT. This codes for CASSQEFGSLEKLFF.